This T cell receptor beta chain stems from a study of blood T cell repertoires in COVID-19. Study details: Collection of acute and convalescent COVID-19 samples took place in the United States, Italy and Spain. The analysed material was cDNA or gDNA that came from T cells, B-cell-depleted T cells, or PBMCs.

The J segment lost 3 bases and the V segment lost 3 bases, leaving 3 bases of the junction unmatched. This CDR3 region has 14 residues. Germline-derived CDR1 and CDR2 are SGDLS and YYNGEE. The assay was immunoSEQ multiplex PCR, and TCRdb's table has in-frame clones only and misses some. The sample includes 100,000 to 150,000 clones, 88% of them seen just once. This receptor was taken from a man aged 65 to 79 with active COVID-19. The sequencing input was peripheral blood. The chain carries TRBV9 and TRBJ2-7; 10 positions match TRBD2. CDR3 protein: CASSAGLADYEQYF. In DNA form, the CDR3 reads TGTGCCAGCAGCGCCGGACTAGCGGACTACGAGCAGTACTTC.